Listed below are T cell receptor beta chains from one sample, sequenced in a study of shared clonotypes between healthy human individuals. Profiled with immunoSEQ multiplex PCR; TCRdb holds only in-frame clones, not every one. The sample holds some 580,000 clones, around 97% seen once. The sequencing sample was made of naive CD4+ T cells sorted from blood. These receptors were obtained from a woman in her thirties in good health. The CDR3 runs from the conserved cysteine through the conserved F or W. The D gene is left open where the match is weak. Size tells how often a clone was seen (once, few, many) or the class of an expanded clone, and some rows leave it out.

NA	NA	TRBV19	TRBJ2-7	CASSIAQAFSYEQYF	TGTGCCAGTAGTATAGCCCAAGCCTTCTCCTACGAGCAGTACTTC
TRBD1	NA	TRBV6-5	TRBJ1-5	CASRGTGDQPQHF	TGTGCCAGCAGAGGGACAGGAGATCAGCCCCAGCATTTT
TRBD1	NA	TRBV27	TRBJ2-3	CASSPIDRGFTDTQYF	TGTGCCAGCAGTCCAATCGACAGGGGATTTACAGATACGCAGTATTTT
TRBD1	NA	TRBV15	TRBJ2-1	CATRRDSYNEQFF	TGTGCCACCAGAAGGGACAGCTACAATGAGCAGTTCTTC
TRBD1	once	TRBV6-6	TRBJ1-2	CASRGDSHPGGYTF	TGTGCCAGCAGAGGGGACAGCCATCCCGGAGGCTACACCTTC
TRBD1	NA	TRBV28	TRBJ1-2	CASSPGQGFQFGYTF	TGTGCCAGCAGTCCGGGACAGGGGTTCCAATTTGGCTACACCTTC
NA	NA	TRBV27	TRBJ1-4	CASGANEKLFF	TGTGCCAGCGGGGCAAATGAAAAACTGTTTTTT
TRBD2	NA	TRBV5-5	TRBJ2-2	CASSLARLASNTGELFF	TGTGCCAGCAGCTTGGCAAGACTAGCGTCGAACACCGGGGAGCTGTTTTTT
NA	NA	TRBV27	TRBJ2-6	CASRRSGANVLTF	TGTGCCAGCAGACGTTCTGGGGCCAACGTCCTGACTTTC
NA	few	TRBV5-1	TRBJ1-2	CASSLDETGTTYGYTF	TGCGCCAGCAGCTTGGACGAAACCGGGACAACCTATGGCTACACCTTC
TRBD1	NA	TRBV6-6	TRBJ1-1	CASSIQGSTEAFF	TGTGCCAGCAGCATACAGGGGAGCACTGAAGCTTTCTTT
NA	NA	TRBV19	TRBJ2-5	CASSPNPGIGQETQYF	TGTGCCAGTAGTCCAAATCCGGGGATAGGGCAAGAGACCCAGTACTTC
NA	NA	TRBV28	TRBJ1-5	CASSLSPQGSSQPQHF	TGTGCCAGCAGTTTATCGCCTCAGGGTTCAAGTCAGCCCCAGCATTTT
NA	NA	TRBV11-2	TRBJ2-7	CASSLGPSGGGKSYEQYF	TGTGCCAGCAGCTTAGGTCCTAGCGGAGGGGGCAAATCCTACGAGCAGTACTTC
TRBD1	NA	TRBV4-1	TRBJ2-7	CASSSLTGAFPGEQYF	TGCGCCAGCTCATCCTTAACAGGGGCCTTTCCGGGGGAGCAGTACTTC
NA	NA	TRBV19	TRBJ1-2	CASSISPGGADYGYTF	TGTGCCAGTAGTATATCCCCGGGAGGGGCTGACTATGGCTACACCTTC
TRBD2	NA	TRBV10-3	TRBJ2-1	CASLSGSSYNEQFF	TGTGCCTCTCTTAGCGGGAGTTCCTACAATGAGCAGTTCTTC
TRBD1	once	TRBV10-3	TRBJ1-1	CAIRGVQGGAFF	TGTGCCATCAGGGGAGTACAGGGGGGAGCTTTCTTT
NA	once	TRBV29-1	TRBJ2-3	CSVVQWGPGTDTQYF	TGCAGCGTTGTCCAATGGGGGCCGGGCACAGATACGCAGTATTTT
NA	NA	TRBV13	TRBJ2-2	CASSFWAGGRTGELFF	TGTGCCAGCAGCTTTTGGGCAGGGGGGCGGACCGGGGAGCTGTTTTTT
NA	NA	TRBV10-3	TRBJ2-3	CAIAGRGTDTQYF	TGTGCCATCGCTGGGAGAGGCACAGATACGCAGTATTTT
NA	NA	TRBV11-2	TRBJ2-3	CASSSGPSGADTQYF	TGTGCCAGCAGCTCGGGACCCTCGGGTGCAGATACGCAGTATTTT
NA	NA	TRBV19	TRBJ2-2	CASSMLGWGRTGELFF	TGTGCCAGTAGTATGTTAGGATGGGGACGCACCGGGGAGCTGTTTTTT
TRBD1	once	TRBV5-1	TRBJ2-5	CASSLRTGGDETQYF	TGCGCCAGCAGCTTGAGGACAGGGGGCGATGAGACCCAGTACTTC
TRBD1	NA	TRBV5-1	TRBJ2-1	CASSPSRDSLINEQFF	TGCGCCAGCAGCCCATCCCGGGACAGCTTGATCAATGAGCAGTTCTTC
NA	NA	TRBV7-8	TRBJ2-4	CASSPRRDIQYF	TGTGCCAGCAGCCCCCGGCGGGACATTCAGTACTTC
NA	NA	TRBV13	TRBJ1-6	CASGVLNSPLHF	TGTGCCAGCGGAGTACTGAATTCACCCCTCCACTTT
TRBD2	NA	TRBV10-3	TRBJ2-7	CAISGAGGPYEQYF	TGTGCCATCAGTGGGGCGGGAGGGCCCTACGAGCAGTACTTC
NA	NA	TRBV19	TRBJ2-5	CASSFAGIETQYF	TGTGCCAGTAGTTTTGCGGGGATAGAGACCCAGTACTTC
TRBD2	NA	TRBV2	TRBJ2-5	CASRGGLASETQYF	TGTGCCAGCAGGGGGGGACTAGCTTCCGAGACCCAGTACTTC
TRBD1	NA	TRBV28	TRBJ2-7	CASREGQDYEQYF	TGTGCCAGCAGGGAGGGACAGGACTACGAGCAGTACTTC
NA	NA	TRBV7-2	TRBJ2-1	CASSVTVSSYNEQFF	TGTGCCAGCAGCGTGACCGTAAGCTCCTACAATGAGCAGTTCTTC
TRBD2	NA	TRBV28	TRBJ2-5	CASSSTGTRQETQYF	TGTGCCAGCAGTTCAACCGGGACTAGACAAGAGACCCAGTACTTC
NA	NA	TRBV11-2	TRBJ2-7	CASSLLRSYEQYF	TGTGCCAGCAGCTTATTGAGGAGTTACGAGCAGTACTTC
NA	once	TRBV6-5	TRBJ2-2	CASSYDSTGELFF	TGTGCCAGCAGCTATGACAGCACCGGGGAGCTGTTTTTT
NA	NA	TRBV7-8	TRBJ1-5	CASGSNQPQHF	TGTGCCAGCGGGAGCAATCAGCCCCAGCATTTT
NA	NA	TRBV27	TRBJ2-3	CASRQRTDTQYF	TGTGCCAGCAGACAACGCACAGATACGCAGTATTTT
NA	NA	TRBV7-2	TRBJ2-1	CASSLVTGIHNEQFF	TGTGCCAGCAGCTTAGTAACAGGTATCCACAATGAGCAGTTCTTC
NA	NA	TRBV5-6	TRBJ1-2	CASSDGGTGGYTF	TGTGCCAGCAGTGACGGGGGTACTGGCGGCTACACCTTC
NA	NA	TRBV6-5	TRBJ2-7	CASKTGEAYEQYF	TGTGCCAGTAAAACAGGGGAGGCCTACGAGCAGTACTTC
NA	NA	TRBV6-5	TRBJ2-2	CASSYSNTGELFF	TGTGCCAGCAGTTACTCGAACACCGGGGAGCTGTTTTTT
NA	NA	TRBV19	TRBJ2-4	CASKDRKAKNIQYF	TGTGCCAGTAAGGACAGAAAAGCCAAAAACATTCAGTACTTC
NA	NA	TRBV27	TRBJ1-1	CASSLTGGTEAFF	TGTGCCAGCAGCCTGACAGGCGGCACTGAAGCTTTCTTT
NA	NA	TRBV11-2	TRBJ1-1	CASSPSGNTEAFF	TGTGCCAGCAGCCCCAGTGGGAACACTGAAGCTTTCTTT
NA	once	TRBV5-8	TRBJ2-5	CASSLAAGRESGQTQYF	TGTGCCAGCAGCTTGGCTGCGGGACGAGAGAGCGGTCAGACCCAGTACTTC
TRBD2	NA	TRBV28	TRBJ2-1	CASSFGRAGGSAEQFF	TGTGCCAGCAGTTTCGGTAGAGCGGGAGGTTCAGCCGAGCAGTTCTTC
TRBD2	NA	TRBV11-2	TRBJ2-1	CASSLEVRLAGANYNEQFF	TGTGCCAGCAGCTTAGAAGTTCGGCTAGCGGGGGCCAACTACAATGAGCAGTTCTTC
TRBD2	NA	TRBV4-1	TRBJ2-1	CASSQRGLAGALPIIYEQFF	TGCGCCAGCAGCCAAAGGGGACTAGCGGGAGCTTTGCCTATTATTTATGAGCAGTTCTTC
NA	NA	TRBV28	TRBJ2-1	CASSSFGTSSYNEQFF	TGTGCCAGCAGTTCTTTCGGGACAAGCTCCTACAATGAGCAGTTCTTC
NA	NA	TRBV7-9	TRBJ2-1	CASSPSGASYNEQFF	TGTGCCAGCAGCCCAAGCGGAGCATCCTACAATGAGCAGTTCTTC
NA	NA	TRBV19	TRBJ2-3	CASSIGENPPDTQYF	TGTGCCAGTAGTATAGGGGAGAACCCACCCGATACGCAGTATTTT
TRBD1	NA	TRBV5-6	TRBJ2-6	CASSSTFGQGGAGANVLTF	TGTGCCAGCAGCTCCACCTTCGGACAGGGAGGAGCTGGGGCCAACGTCCTGACTTTC
NA	NA	TRBV18	TRBJ2-6	CASSLLDSGANVLTF	TGTGCCAGCTCATTGCTGGACTCTGGGGCCAACGTCCTGACTTTC
NA	NA	TRBV5-4	TRBJ2-3	CASSLFLGGADTQYF	TGTGCCAGCAGCTTGTTCCTGGGGGGAGCAGATACGCAGTATTTT
NA	NA	TRBV29-1	TRBJ1-2	CSVGPRLANYGYTF	TGCAGCGTTGGACCGAGACTAGCTAACTATGGCTACACCTTC
TRBD2	NA	TRBV7-3	TRBJ2-1	CASSLTVGLASYNEQFF	TGTGCCAGCAGCTTAACGGTCGGACTAGCCTCCTACAATGAGCAGTTCTTC
NA	NA	TRBV9	TRBJ2-7	CASSVGVGHSYEQYF	TGTGCCAGCAGCGTAGGGGTAGGGCACTCCTACGAGCAGTACTTC